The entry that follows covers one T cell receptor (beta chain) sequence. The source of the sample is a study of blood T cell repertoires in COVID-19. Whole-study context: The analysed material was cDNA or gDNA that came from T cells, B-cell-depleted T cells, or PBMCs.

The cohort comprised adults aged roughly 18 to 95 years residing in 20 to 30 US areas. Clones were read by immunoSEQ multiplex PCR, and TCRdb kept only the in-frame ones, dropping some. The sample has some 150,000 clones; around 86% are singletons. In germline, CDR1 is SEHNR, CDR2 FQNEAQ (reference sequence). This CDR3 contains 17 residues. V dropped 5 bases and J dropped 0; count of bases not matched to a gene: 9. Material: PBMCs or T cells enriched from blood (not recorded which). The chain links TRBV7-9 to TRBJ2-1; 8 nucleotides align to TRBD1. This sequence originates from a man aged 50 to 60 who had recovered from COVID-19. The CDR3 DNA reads TGTGCCAGCAGCCCCCGGACAGGGCGAAGCTCCTACAATGAGCAGTTCTTC. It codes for CASSPRTGRSSYNEQFF.